These 20 T cell receptor beta chains were all obtained from the same sample, sequenced in a study of blood T cell repertoires in COVID-19. Assay: immunoSEQ multiplex PCR; the TCRdb copy retains only in-frame clones and omits some. The sample shows around 200,000 clones, around 84% of them seen only once. The material sequenced was peripheral blood. These receptors originate from a woman aged 70 to 79 with COVID-19, enrolled during active disease.

The rearrangement joins TRBV27 to TRBJ1-2; 7 bases map to TRBD1. The J segment lost 6 bases and the V segment lost 2 bases, leaving 3 bases of the junction unmatched. The V gene's germline CDR1 is MNHEY and CDR2 SMNVEV (reference sequence). The CDR3 runs 13 residues. Written as DNA, the CDR3 is TGTGCCAGCAGTTTAGAGGGGGCGAATGGCTACACCTTC. Protein sequence: CASSLEGANGYTF.

The chain is built from TRBV24-1 and TRBJ2-2, with 8 bases that match TRBD2. V gave up 12 bases and J gave up 6 bases; unmatched junction bases: 8. Germline CDR1 and CDR2: KGHDR and SFDVKD. The CDR3 totals 13 residues. The CDR3 spells CASGGVKAGELFF. In nucleotides, the CDR3 is TGTGCCTCCGGGGGGGTTAAGGCCGGGGAGCTGTTTTTT.

On this clone: The same CDR3 arises from other DNA sequences in this sample as well. This chain uses TRBV4-2 with TRBJ2-1; D might be TRBD2 (5 bases). Germline CDR1 LGHNA, CDR2 YNFKEQ. V was shortened by 4 bases and J by 7 bases, with 11 bases between the two germline ends. This CDR3 is built from 13 residues. CDR3 residues: CASSLPRGNEQFF. Here the CDR3 DNA reads TGTGCCAGCAGCCTTCCACGGGGTAATGAGCAGTTCTTC.

The rearrangement links TRBV3-1 (or the pseudogene TRBV3-2) to TRBJ2-3; TRBD2 matches at 7 bases. The CDR3 sequence is 17 residues long. V was clipped by 4 bases and J by 1 base; unmatched bases: 11. Per the germline V gene, CDR1 is LGHDT and CDR2 is YNNKEL (reference sequence). The CDR3 DNA follows: TGTGCCAGCAGCCGACGGGGGGTAGCCCTGGGCACAGATACGCAGTATTTT. It yields the protein CASSRRGVALGTDTQYF.

J is TRBJ1-1 and V is TRBV6-5; D is perhaps TRBD1 (6 bases). The germline V gene has CDR1 MNHEY and CDR2 SVGAGI. V was pared by 6 bases and J by 5 bases, with 16 bases between. The CDR3 consists of 14 residues. The CDR3 nucleotides are TGTGCCAGCAGAGTACAGGGAGGGTGGACTGAAGCTTTCTTT. This sequence encodes CASRVQGGWTEAFF.

This chain links TRBV30 with TRBJ1-1, with no clear D. V was shortened by 0 bases and J by 0 bases, with 5 bases between the two germline ends. CDR3 size: 13 residues. Germline CDR1 GTSNPN, CDR2 SVGIG (reference sequence). For the CDR3, the DNA is TGTGCCTGGAGTGTACGAGTGAACACTGAAGCTTTCTTT. Its translation: CAWSVRVNTEAFF.

The genes are TRBV12-5 and TRBJ1-3, with D unresolved. The CDR3 totals 15 residues. The V end was cut by 2 bases, the J end by 4 bases, with 12 bases between. CDR1 is LGHNT and CDR2 is FRNRAP in the germline V gene. Here the CDR3 reads CASGLRRFYGNTIYF. CDR3 bases: TGTGCTAGTGGTTTGAGGAGGTTTTACGGAAACACCATATATTTT.

The J gene is TRBJ2-7, the V gene TRBV28; 8 bases agree with TRBD1. Germline loops: CDR1 MDHEN, CDR2 SYDVKM. The trim removed 9 bases at V and 2 bases at J, leaving 12 bases unmatched. This CDR3 contains 15 residues. CDR3 coding DNA: TGTGCCAGTGAGCCGGGGACAGGCTTAACCTACGAGCAGTACTTC. It codes for CASEPGTGLTYEQYF. Looking up the rest from reference TRBV28 and TRBJ2-7 gives the full variable domain: DVKVTQSSRYLVKRTGEKVFLECVQDMDHENMFWYRQDPGLGLRLIYFSYDVKMKEKGDIPEGYSVSREKKERFSLILESASTNQTSMYLCASEPGTGLTYEQYFGPGTRLTVT.

The chain couples TRBV4-1 to TRBJ1-6, with TRBD1 identical over 7 bases. Germline V gene sequence: CDR1 MGHRA, CDR2 YSYEKL. The CDR3 covers 16 residues. Germline trimming cut 1 base from V and 8 bases from J; bases unmatched to any gene: 8. The CDR3 nucleotides read TGCGCCAGCAGCCAAGCGGGGACAGTAATTTATTCACCCCTCCACTTT. This sequence encodes CASSQAGTVIYSPLHF.

The chain has TRBV27 and TRBJ2-7; no firm D call. Trimming took off 5 bases at V and 0 bases at J, with 14 bases between the two ends. The CDR3 extends over 15 amino acids. Looked up from germline, CDR1 is MNHEY and CDR2 is SMNVEV (reference sequence). CDR3 sequence reads: CASSPWQASSYEQYF. The CDR3 nucleotides are TGTGCCAGCAGTCCCTGGCAGGCGAGCTCCTACGAGCAGTACTTC.

V gene TRBV24-1 combines with J gene TRBJ1-5; D possibly corresponds to TRBD1 (5 bases). Deletions cut 3 bases from V and 0 bases from J, with 8 bases between. Germline CDR1 reads KGHDR; CDR2 reads SFDVKD. CDR3 size: 15 residues. CDR3 in DNA: TGTGCCACCAGTGATCCCGGACATAGCAATCAGCCCCAGCATTTT. This encodes CATSDPGHSNQPQHF.

The chain joins TRBV28 to TRBJ1-5; possible D gene TRBD1, 5 bases. Per germline, CDR1 MDHEN and CDR2 SYDVKM. This CDR3 is 13 amino acids long. V was trimmed by 5 bases and J by 6 bases, leaving 11 bases between them. The CDR3 protein is CASSRDRFQPQHF. In DNA, the CDR3 is TGTGCCAGCAGTCGTGACAGATTTCAGCCCCAGCATTTT.

CDR3: CASKAQYYGYTF. In DNA, the CDR3 is TGTGCCAGCAAGGCACAGTACTATGGCTACACCTTC. The V and J genes are TRBV6-5 and TRBJ1-2; D not certain. CDR1 MNHEY and CDR2 SVGAGI come from the germline V gene. V was shortened by 7 bases and J by 3 bases, with 9 bases between the two germline ends. CDR3 size: 12 residues.

The rearrangement uses TRBV10-1 and TRBJ2-1; 7 bases map to TRBD1. Losses at the gene ends were 3 bases for V and 14 bases for J; bases not matched to a gene: 10. Germline CDR1 reads WNHNN; CDR2 reads SYGVQD (reference sequence). This CDR3 is 13 amino acids long. The CDR3, as DNA: TGCGCCAGCAGTGAATCATTTTCGGGACAGAAGTTCTTC. It is translated as CASSESFSGQKFF.

The CDR3 sequence is CASNAGLAGGNTDTQYF. Written as DNA, the CDR3 is TGTGCCAGCAACGCAGGATTAGCGGGGGGAAACACAGATACGCAGTATTTT. V gene TRBV7-8 combines with J gene TRBJ2-3; 10 positions match TRBD2. The CDR3 spans 17 residues. V gave up 7 bases and J gave up 2 bases; unmatched junction bases: 12. Looked up from germline, CDR1 is SGHVS and CDR2 is FQNEAQ. Filled out from reference TRBV7-8 and TRBJ2-3, the complete variable domain reads GAGVSQSPRYKVAKRGQDVALRCDPISGHVSLFWYQQALGQGPEFLTYFQNEAQLDKSGLPSDRFFAERPEGSVSTLKIQRTQQEDSAVYLCASNAGLAGGNTDTQYFGPGTRLTVL.

The rearrangement joins TRBV12-3 or TRBV12-4 to TRBJ1-1; a possible D gene is TRBD1 (5 bases). The length of the CDR3 is 13 residues. With 4 bases removed from V and 7 bases from J, the gap between germline ends came to 13 bases. Written as DNA, the CDR3 is TGTGCCAGCAGTTCAAGAGTTGACAGTGAAGCTTTCTTT. This gives the protein CASSSRVDSEAFF.

CDR3 sequence: CASSLSVGDTEAFF. The DNA of the CDR3 is TGTGCCAGCAGCTTATCAGTAGGAGACACTGAAGCTTTCTTT. V and J are TRBV7-8 and TRBJ1-1; D is undetermined. Germline V CDR1 and CDR2: SGHVS, FQNEAQ. V was cut by 2 bases and J by 3 bases, with 10 bases left in between. The CDR3 totals 14 residues.

CDR3 bases: TGTGCCAGCAGCCTGACAGGGGGCACTGAAGCTTTCTTT. Translating it yields CASSLTGGTEAFF. V and J are TRBV13 and TRBJ1-1, with TRBD1 matching 9 bases. This CDR3 contains 13 residues. V shed 5 bases and J 4 bases; nucleotides not matched to a gene: 2. The germline CDR1 and CDR2 sequences are PRHDT and FYEKMQ (reference sequence).

The rearrangement joins TRBV15 to TRBJ2-7; D may be TRBD1 (7 bases). The CDR3 totals 12 residues. Germline V gene sequence: CDR1 LNHNV, CDR2 YYDKDF (reference sequence). The CDR3 DNA sequence: TGTGCCACCAGCAGAGATAGGAGGGGGCTGATCGTC. It translates to CATSRDRRGLIV.

V usage is TRBV27 and J usage is TRBJ2-2, with 10 bases identical to TRBD2. Losses at the gene ends were 2 bases for V and 7 bases for J; bases not matched to a gene: 4. Germline V gives CDR1 MNHEY, CDR2 SMNVEV (reference sequence). This CDR3 is 15 amino acids long. Written as DNA, the CDR3 is TGTGCCAGCAGTTTAAAGCGGGGGGGCATCGGGGAGCTGTTTTTT. It is translated as CASSLKRGGIGELFF.